The clone carrying this T cell receptor beta chain has just a few counts. Its antigen is currently unknown. Germline V gives CDR1 SGHRS, CDR2 YFSETQ. The germline V and J ends were trimmed by 4 bases and 5 bases, with 15 bases remaining between them. The length of the CDR3 is 14 residues. TCRdb analysed the 5' RACE reads with MiXCR anew, one entry per CDR3 protein. The data hold roughly 70,000 distinct CDR3 sequences, with about 8.2% observed a single time. The data derive from a study of spatial heterogeneity in lung cancer. Study-level information: The authors sequenced available follow-up PBMC samples, taken a median of approximately two years after resection. Study-wide results and caveats: The study found ubiquitous expanded tumor TCRs in blood more at resection than follow-up.

Indicated time point: blood at routine non-recurrence follow-up after resection. The sample in question was PBMCs, obtained at follow-up. The receptor was isolated from a female donor with early-stage non-small cell lung cancer. The chain employs TRBV5-1 and TRBJ1-2; D unresolved. The chain's CDR3 is CASSTNDRPYGYTF. The CDR3 DNA sequence: TGCGCCAGCAGCACCAATGACCGACCTTATGGCTACACCTTC.